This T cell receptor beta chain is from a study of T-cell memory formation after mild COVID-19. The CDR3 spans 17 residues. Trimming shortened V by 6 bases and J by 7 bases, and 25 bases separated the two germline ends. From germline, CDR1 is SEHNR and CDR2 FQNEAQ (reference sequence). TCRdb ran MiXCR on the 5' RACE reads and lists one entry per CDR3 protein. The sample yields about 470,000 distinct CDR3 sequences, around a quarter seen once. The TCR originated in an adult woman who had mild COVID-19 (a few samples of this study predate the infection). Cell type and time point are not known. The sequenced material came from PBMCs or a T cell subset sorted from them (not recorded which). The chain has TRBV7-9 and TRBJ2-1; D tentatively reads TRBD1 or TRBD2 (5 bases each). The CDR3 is CASSHQPGPGFLNEQFF. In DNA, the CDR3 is TGTGCCAGCAGTCACCAACCGGGACCGGGTTTTTTAAATGAGCAGTTCTTC.